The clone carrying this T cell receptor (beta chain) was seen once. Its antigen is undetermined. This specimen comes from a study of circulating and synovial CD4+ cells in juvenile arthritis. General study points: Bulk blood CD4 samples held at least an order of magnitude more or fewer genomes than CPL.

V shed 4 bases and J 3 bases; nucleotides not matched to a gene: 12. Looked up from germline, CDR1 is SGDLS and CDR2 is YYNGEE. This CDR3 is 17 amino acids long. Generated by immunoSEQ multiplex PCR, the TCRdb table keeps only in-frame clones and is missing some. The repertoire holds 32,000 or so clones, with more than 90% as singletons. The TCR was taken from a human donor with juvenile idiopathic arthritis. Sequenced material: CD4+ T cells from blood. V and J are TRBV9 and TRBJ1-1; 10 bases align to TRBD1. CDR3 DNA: TGTGCCAGCAGCACCAGCGGGACAGGGGTGGGGGACACTGAAGCTTTCTTT. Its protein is CASSTSGTGVGDTEAFF.